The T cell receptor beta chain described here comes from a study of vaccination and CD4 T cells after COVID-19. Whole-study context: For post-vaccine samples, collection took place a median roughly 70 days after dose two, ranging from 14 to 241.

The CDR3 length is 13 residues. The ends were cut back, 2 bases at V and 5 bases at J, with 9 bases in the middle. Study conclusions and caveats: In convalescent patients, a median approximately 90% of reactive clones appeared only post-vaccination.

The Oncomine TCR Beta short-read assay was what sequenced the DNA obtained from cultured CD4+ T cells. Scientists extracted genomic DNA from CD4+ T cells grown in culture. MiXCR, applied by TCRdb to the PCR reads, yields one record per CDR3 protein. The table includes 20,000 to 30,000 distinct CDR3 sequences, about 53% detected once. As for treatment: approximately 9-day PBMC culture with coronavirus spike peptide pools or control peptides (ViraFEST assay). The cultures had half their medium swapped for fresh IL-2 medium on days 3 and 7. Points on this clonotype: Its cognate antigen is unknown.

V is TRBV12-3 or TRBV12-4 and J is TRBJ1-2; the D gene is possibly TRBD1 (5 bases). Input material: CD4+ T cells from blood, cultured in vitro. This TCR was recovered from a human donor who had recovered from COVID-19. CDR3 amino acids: CASSLTGVYGYTF. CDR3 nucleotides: TGTGCCAGCAGTTTAACAGGAGTATATGGCTACACCTTC.